The clone carrying this T cell receptor (beta chain) was detected ten times or more. Its matching antigen is unknown. This sample is drawn from a study of human T cells and chemical hapten exposure. Whole-study context: Variability of per-sample TCR yields stemmed mainly from small differences in pooled library volume.

The time point here: patch test 2, 6 weeks after DPC sensitization. Treatment denoted: therapeutic diphenylcyclopropenone sensitization with weekly scalp DPC. Single cDNA molecules in the library carried unique molecular identifiers attached during preparation. TCRdb used MiXCR to reprocess the RACE reads, holding one entry per CDR3 protein. The sample contains around 360,000 distinct CDR3 sequences, around 6% of which appear only once. Germline CDR1 reads SGHTA; CDR2 reads FQGNSA. The length of the CDR3 is 13 residues. Trimming left V 3 bases short and J 9 bases short, with 12 bases between. Whole-study findings and limits: Expanded TCR sets contained significantly more large CDR3 similarity clusters than controls.

This TCR derives from a woman aged 18-29 years with alopecia areata. Some clones in this sample may be carry-over from other donors' samples. The V gene is TRBV7-2, the J gene TRBJ1-5; no clear D. The sequences come from whole blood, collected in connection with sensitization to the hapten diphenylcyclopropenone (DPC). CDR3 nucleotide sequence: TGTGCCAGCAGCTTCTATGGAGTTCGGCCCCAGCATTTT. Protein: CASSFYGVRPQHF.